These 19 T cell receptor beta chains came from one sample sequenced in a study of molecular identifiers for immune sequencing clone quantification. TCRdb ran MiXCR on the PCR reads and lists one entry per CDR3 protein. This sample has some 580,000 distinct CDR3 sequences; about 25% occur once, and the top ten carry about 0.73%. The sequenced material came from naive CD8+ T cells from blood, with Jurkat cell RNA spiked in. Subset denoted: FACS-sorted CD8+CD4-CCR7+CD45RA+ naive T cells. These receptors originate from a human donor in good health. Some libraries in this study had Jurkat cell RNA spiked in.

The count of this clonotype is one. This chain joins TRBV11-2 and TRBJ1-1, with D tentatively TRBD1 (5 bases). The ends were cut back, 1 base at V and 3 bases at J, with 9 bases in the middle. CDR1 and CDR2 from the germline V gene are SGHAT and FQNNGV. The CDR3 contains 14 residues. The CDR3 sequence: CASSLGRDYTEAFF. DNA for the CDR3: TGTGCCAGCAGCTTAGGCAGGGACTACACTGAAGCTTTCTTT.

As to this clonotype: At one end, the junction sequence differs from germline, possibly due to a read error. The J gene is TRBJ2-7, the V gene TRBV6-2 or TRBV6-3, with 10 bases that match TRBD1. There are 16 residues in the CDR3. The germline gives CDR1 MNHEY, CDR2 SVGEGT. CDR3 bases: TGTGCCAGCAGTTCCCTTAGACAGGGGGCATCCTACAAGCAGTACTTC. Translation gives CASSSLRQGASYKQYF.

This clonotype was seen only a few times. CDR3 bases: TGTGCCAGCAGCGTAGATGACAGGGGGCATTTCACAGATACGCAGTATTTT. Amino acid sequence: CASSVDDRGHFTDTQYF. The V gene is TRBV9, the J gene TRBJ2-3; 10 positions match TRBD1. The V and J ends lost 0 bases and 2 bases, in that order; junction bases with no gene match: 6. The CDR3 has 17 residues. CDR1 SGDLS and CDR2 YYNGEE come from the germline V gene.

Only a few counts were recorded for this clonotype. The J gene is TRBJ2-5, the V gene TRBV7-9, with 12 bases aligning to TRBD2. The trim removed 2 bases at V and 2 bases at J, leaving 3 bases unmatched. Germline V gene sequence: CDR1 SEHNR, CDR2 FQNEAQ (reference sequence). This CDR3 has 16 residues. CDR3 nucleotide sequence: TGTGCCAGCAGCTTATCTAGCGGGGGGGGGCAAGAGACCCAGTACTTC. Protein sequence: CASSLSSGGGQETQYF. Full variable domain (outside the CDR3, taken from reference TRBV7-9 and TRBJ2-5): DTGVSQNPRHKITKRGQNVTFRCDPISEHNRLYWYRQTLGQGPEFLTYFQNEAQLEKSRLLSDRFSAERPKGSFSTLEIQRTEQGDSAMYLCASSLSSGGGQETQYFGPGTRLLVL.

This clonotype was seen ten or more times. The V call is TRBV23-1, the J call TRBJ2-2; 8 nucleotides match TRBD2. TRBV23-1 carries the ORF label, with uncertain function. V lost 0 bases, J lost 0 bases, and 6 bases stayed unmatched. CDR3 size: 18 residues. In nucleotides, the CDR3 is TGCGCCAGCAGTCAATCGCCGGATAGCGGGGCGAACACCGGGGAGCTGTTTTTT. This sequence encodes CASSQSPDSGANTGELFF.

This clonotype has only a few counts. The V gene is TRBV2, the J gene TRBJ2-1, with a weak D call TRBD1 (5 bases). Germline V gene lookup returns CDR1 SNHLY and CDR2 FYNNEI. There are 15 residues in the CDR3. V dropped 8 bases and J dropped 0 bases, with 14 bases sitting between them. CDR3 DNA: TGTGCCAGCCCTCAGGGTCAGAGCTCCTACAATGAGCAGTTCTTC. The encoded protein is CASPQGQSSYNEQFF.

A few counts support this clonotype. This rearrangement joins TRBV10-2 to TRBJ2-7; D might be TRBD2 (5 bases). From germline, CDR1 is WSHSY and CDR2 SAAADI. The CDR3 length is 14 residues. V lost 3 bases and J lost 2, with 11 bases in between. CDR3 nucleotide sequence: TGCGCCAGCAGTGATATCGGGGAACCCTACGAGCAGTACTTC. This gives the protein CASSDIGEPYEQYF.

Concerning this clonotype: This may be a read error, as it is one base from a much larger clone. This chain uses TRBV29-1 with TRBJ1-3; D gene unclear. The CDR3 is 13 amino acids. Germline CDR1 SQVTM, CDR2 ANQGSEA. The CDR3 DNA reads TGCAGCGTCGGGCCGTACTCTGGAAGCACCATATATTTT. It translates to CSVGPYSGSTIYF.

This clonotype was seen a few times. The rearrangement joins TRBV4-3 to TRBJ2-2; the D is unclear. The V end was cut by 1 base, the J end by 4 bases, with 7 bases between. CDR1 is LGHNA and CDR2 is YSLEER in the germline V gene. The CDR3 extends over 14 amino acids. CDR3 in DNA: TGCGCCAGCAGCCAAGTTGCGAGCACCGGGGAGCTGTTTTTT. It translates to CASSQVASTGELFF.

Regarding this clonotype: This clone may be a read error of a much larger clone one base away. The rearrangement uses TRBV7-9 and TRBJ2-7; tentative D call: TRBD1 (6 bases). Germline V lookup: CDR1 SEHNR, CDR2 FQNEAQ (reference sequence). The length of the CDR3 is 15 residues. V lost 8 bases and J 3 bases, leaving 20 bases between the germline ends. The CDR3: CASGSWAQGDYEQYF. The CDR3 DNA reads TGTGCCAGCGGCTCGTGGGCACAGGGTGACTACGAGCAGTACTTC.

The CDR3 region is CSARDLTDPSALAKNIQYF. CDR3 in DNA: TGCAGTGCTAGAGATCTCACTGATCCTAGCGCACTAGCCAAAAACATTCAGTACTTC. The gene calls are TRBV20-1 and TRBJ2-4; D is perhaps TRBD2 (6 bases). V was trimmed by 0 bases and J by 0 bases, leaving 21 bases between them. Germline-derived CDR1 and CDR2 are DFQATT and SNEGSKA (reference sequence). The CDR3 has 19 residues.

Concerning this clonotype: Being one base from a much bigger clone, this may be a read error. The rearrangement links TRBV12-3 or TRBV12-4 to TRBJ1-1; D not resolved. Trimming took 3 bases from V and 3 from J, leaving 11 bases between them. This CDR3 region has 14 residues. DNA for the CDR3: TGTGCCAGCAGTTTTTTTAGGGTGGACACTGAAGCTTTCTTT. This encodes CASSFFRVDTEAFF.

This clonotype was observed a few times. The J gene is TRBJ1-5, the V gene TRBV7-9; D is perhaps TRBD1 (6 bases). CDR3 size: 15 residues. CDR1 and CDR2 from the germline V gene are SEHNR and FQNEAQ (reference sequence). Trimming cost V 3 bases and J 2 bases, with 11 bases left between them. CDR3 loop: CASSFTGLGNQPQHF. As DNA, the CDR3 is TGTGCCAGCAGCTTCACAGGGTTGGGCAATCAGCCCCAGCATTTT.

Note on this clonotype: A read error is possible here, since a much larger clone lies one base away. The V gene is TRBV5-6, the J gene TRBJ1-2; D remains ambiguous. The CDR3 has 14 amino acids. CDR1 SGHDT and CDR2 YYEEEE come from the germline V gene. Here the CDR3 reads CASSLVATPYGYAF. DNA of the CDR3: TGTGCCAGCAGCTTGGTCGCAACTCCCTATGGCTACGCCTTC.

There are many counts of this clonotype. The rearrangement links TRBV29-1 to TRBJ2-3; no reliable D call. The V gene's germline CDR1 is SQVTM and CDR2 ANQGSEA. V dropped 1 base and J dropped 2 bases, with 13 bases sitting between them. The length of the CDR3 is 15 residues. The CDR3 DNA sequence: TGCAGCGTTGAAGGGTCGAGTAGCCCCACAGATACGCAGTATTTT. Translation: CSVEGSSSPTDTQYF.

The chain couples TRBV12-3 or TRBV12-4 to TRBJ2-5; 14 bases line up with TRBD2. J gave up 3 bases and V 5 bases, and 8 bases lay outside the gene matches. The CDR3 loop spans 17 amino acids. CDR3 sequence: CASSPGTSGRPEETQYF. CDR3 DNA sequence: TGTGCCAGCAGTCCAGGGACTAGCGGGAGACCTGAAGAGACCCAGTACTTC.

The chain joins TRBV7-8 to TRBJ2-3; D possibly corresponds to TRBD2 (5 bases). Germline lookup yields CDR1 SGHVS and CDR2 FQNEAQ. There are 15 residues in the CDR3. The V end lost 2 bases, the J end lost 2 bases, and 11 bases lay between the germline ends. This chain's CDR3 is CASSLKSGNTDTQYF. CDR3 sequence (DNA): TGTGCCAGCAGCTTAAAATCCGGGAACACAGATACGCAGTATTTT.

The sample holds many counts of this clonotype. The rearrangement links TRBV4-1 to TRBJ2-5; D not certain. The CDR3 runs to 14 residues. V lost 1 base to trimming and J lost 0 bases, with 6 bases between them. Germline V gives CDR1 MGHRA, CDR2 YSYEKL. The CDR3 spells CASSQVSNQETQYF. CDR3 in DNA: TGCGCCAGCAGCCAAGTAAGCAACCAAGAGACCCAGTACTTC.

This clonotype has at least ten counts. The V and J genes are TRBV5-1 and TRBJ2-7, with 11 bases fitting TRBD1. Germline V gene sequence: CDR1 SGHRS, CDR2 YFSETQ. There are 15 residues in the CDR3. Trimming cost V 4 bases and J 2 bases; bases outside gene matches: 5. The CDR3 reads CASSLDRGPTYEQYF. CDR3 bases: TGCGCCAGCAGCCTGGACAGGGGGCCCACCTACGAGCAGTACTTC. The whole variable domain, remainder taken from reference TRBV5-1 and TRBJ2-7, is KAGVTQTPRYLIKTRGQQVTLSCSPISGHRSVSWYQQTPGQGLQFLFEYFSETQRNKGNFPGRFSGRQFSNSRSEMNVSTLELGDSALYLCASSLDRGPTYEQYFGPGTRLTVT.